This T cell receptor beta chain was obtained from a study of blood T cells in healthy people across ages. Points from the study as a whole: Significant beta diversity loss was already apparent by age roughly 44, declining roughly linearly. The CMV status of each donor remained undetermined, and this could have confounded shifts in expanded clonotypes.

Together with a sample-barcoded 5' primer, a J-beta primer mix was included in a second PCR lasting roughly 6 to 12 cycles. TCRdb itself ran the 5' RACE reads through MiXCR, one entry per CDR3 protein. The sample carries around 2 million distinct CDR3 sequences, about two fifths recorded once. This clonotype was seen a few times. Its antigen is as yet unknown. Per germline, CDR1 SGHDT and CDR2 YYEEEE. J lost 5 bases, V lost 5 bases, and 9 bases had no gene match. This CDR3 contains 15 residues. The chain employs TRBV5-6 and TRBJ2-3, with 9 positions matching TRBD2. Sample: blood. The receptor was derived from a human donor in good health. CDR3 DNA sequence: TGTGCCAGCAGTAGATGGGGACTAGCCGGAGATACGCAGTATTTT. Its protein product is CASSRWGLAGDTQYF.